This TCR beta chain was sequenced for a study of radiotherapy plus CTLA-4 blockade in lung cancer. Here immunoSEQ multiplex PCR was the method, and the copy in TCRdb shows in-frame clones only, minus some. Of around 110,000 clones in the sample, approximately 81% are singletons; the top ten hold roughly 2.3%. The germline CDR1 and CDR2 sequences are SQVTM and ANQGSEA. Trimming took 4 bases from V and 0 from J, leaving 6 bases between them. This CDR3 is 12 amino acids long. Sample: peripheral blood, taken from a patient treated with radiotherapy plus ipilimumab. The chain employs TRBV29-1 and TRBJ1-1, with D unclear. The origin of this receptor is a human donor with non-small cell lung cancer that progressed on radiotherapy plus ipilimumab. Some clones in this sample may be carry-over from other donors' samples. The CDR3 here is CSVGELNTEAFF. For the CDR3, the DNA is TGCAGCGTTGGGGAATTGAACACTGAAGCTTTCTTT.